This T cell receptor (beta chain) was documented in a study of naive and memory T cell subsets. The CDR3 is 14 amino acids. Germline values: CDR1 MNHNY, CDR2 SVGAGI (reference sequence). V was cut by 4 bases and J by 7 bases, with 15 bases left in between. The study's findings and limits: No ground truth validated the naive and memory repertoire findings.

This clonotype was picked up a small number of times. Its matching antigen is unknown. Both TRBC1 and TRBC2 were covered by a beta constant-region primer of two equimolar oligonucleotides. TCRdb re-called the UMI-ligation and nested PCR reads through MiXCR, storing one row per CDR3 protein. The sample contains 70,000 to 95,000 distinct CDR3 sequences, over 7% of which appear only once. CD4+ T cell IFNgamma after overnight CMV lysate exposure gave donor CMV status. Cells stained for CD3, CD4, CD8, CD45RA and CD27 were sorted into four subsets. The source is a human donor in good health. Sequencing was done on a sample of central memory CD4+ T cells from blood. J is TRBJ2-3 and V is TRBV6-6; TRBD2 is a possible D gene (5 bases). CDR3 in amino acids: CASSSYRGSNTQYF. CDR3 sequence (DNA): TGTGCCAGCAGTTCGTACCGGGGTAGTAATACGCAGTATTTT.